These 12 T cell receptor beta chains were all obtained from the same sample, sequenced in a study of blood T cell repertoires in COVID-19. Using immunoSEQ multiplex PCR, the repertoire was profiled, and TCRdb retains in-frame clones only, with some absent. The repertoire holds 25,000 to 35,000 clones, 80% to 90% seen once, with roughly 22% in the top ten. What was sequenced was peripheral blood. These receptors were collected from a human donor with active COVID-19. The donor label of this sample is uncertain.

On this clone itself: Other DNA sequences in this sample translate to the same CDR3. J is TRBJ2-2 and V is TRBV18, with D perhaps matching TRBD2 (5 bases). Germline CDR1 KGHSH, CDR2 LQKENI. The CDR3 length is 14 residues. Trimming removed 3 bases from V and 0 bases from J, with 5 bases in between. The CDR3, as DNA: TGTGCCAGCTCACCCGGGACGAACACCGGGGAGCTGTTTTTT. Protein sequence: CASSPGTNTGELFF.

In DNA, the CDR3 is TGTGCCAGCAGTTTAACCCAGGCGGGGGCGGCCTACAATGAGCAGTTCTTC. This codes for CASSLTQAGAAYNEQFF. The J gene is TRBJ2-1, the V gene TRBV28, with a weak D call TRBD2 (7 bases). V was trimmed by 2 bases and J by 2 bases, leaving 16 bases between them. CDR3 length: 17 amino acids. The germline gives CDR1 MDHEN, CDR2 SYDVKM.

The J gene is TRBJ2-7, the V gene TRBV6-1; 9 nucleotides line up with TRBD1. V was clipped by 3 bases and J by 3 bases; unmatched bases: 9. This CDR3 is 16 amino acids long. CDR1 MNHNS and CDR2 SASEGT come from the germline V gene. The CDR3 here is CASSDPRTGDVYEQYF. The CDR3 nucleotides are TGTGCCAGCAGTGATCCCCGGACAGGGGATGTCTACGAGCAGTACTTC.

The chain uses TRBV12-5 and TRBJ2-3; 10 nucleotides line up with TRBD2. The CDR3 length is 16 residues. Germline V gives CDR1 LGHNT, CDR2 FRNRAP. V shed 5 bases and J 5 bases; nucleotides not matched to a gene: 10. The CDR3 sequence: CASGKLSGLAVDTQYF. CDR3 bases: TGTGCTAGTGGTAAACTCAGCGGACTAGCGGTAGATACGCAGTATTTT. The entire variable domain, with the rest obtained from reference TRBV12-5 and TRBJ2-3, is as follows: DARVTQTPRHKVTEMGQEVTMRCQPILGHNTVFWYRQTMMQGLELLAYFRNRAPLDDSGMPKDRFSAEMPDATLATLKIQPSEPRDSAVYFCASGKLSGLAVDTQYFGPGTRLTVL.

V gene TRBV6-2 or TRBV6-3 combines with J gene TRBJ2-7; possible D gene TRBD1, 6 bases. CDR3 length: 15 amino acids. The germline V and J ends were trimmed by 5 bases and 2 bases, with 16 bases remaining between them. Germline CDR1 MNHEY, CDR2 SVGEGT. In DNA form, the CDR3 reads TGTGCCAGCAGTCCCCCCTCGACAGGTGCCTACGAGCAGTACTTC. It translates to CASSPPSTGAYEQYF.

This chain joins TRBV28 and TRBJ2-1; TRBD1 matches at 7 bases. The CDR3 is made up of 15 amino acids. The V gene's germline CDR1 is MDHEN and CDR2 SYDVKM. J gave up 9 bases and V 4 bases, and 12 bases lay outside the gene matches. Here the CDR3 reads CASSSDRSSTSEQFF. The CDR3 coding sequence is TGTGCCAGCAGTTCGGACAGGTCCAGCACTAGTGAGCAGTTCTTC.

The chain joins TRBV27 to TRBJ2-7, with 7 bases lining up with TRBD1. V gave up 1 base and J gave up 2 bases; unmatched junction bases: 5. Germline V gene lookup returns CDR1 MNHEY and CDR2 SMNVEV (reference sequence). This CDR3 is built from 15 residues. The CDR3 DNA is TGTGCCAGCAGTTTATTTGGGACAGCAGCCTACGAGCAGTACTTC. It translates to CASSLFGTAAYEQYF.

V gene TRBV28 combines with J gene TRBJ1-2; D is possibly TRBD1 (5 bases). The CDR3 totals 13 residues. The V gene's germline CDR1 is MDHEN and CDR2 SYDVKM. Trimming shortened V by 1 base and J by 4 bases, and 7 bases separated the two germline ends. CDR3 protein: CASSLSTGYGYTF. CDR3 nucleotide sequence: TGTGCCAGCAGTTTATCCACAGGCTATGGCTACACCTTC.

This chain links TRBV5-1 with TRBJ2-7, with unresolved D. Trimming left V 4 bases short and J 6 bases short, with 11 bases between. This CDR3 comprises 12 residues. CDR1 and CDR2 from the germline V gene are SGHRS and YFSETQ. CDR3 sequence (DNA): TGCGCCAGCAGCGATTCTCTGGCCGAGCAGTACTTC. This gives the protein CASSDSLAEQYF.

The chain has TRBV7-2 and TRBJ2-3; a weak D match, TRBD1 (6 bases). V was clipped by 2 bases and J by 5 bases, with 11 bases between them. Germline CDR1 and CDR2: SGHTA and FQGNSA. The CDR3 has 14 amino acids. The CDR3 loop reads CASSLRTAEDTQYF. CDR3 in DNA: TGTGCCAGCAGCTTAAGGACAGCTGAAGATACGCAGTATTTT.

The chain links TRBV7-8 to TRBJ1-2; D possibly corresponds to TRBD1 (6 bases). The V end lost 1 base, the J end lost 1 base, and 7 bases lay between the germline ends. The length of the CDR3 is 14 residues. In germline, CDR1 is SGHVS, CDR2 FQNEAQ. CDR3 sequence reads: CASSLGGLNYGYTF. The CDR3 DNA sequence: TGTGCCAGCAGCTTAGGGGGGCTTAACTATGGCTACACCTTC. The full variable domain, rest sourced from reference TRBV7-8 and TRBJ1-2, is GAGVSQSPRYKVAKRGQDVALRCDPISGHVSLFWYQQALGQGPEFLTYFQNEAQLDKSGLPSDRFFAERPEGSVSTLKIQRTQQEDSAVYLCASSLGGLNYGYTFGSGTRLTVV.

The rearrangement uses TRBV6-4 and TRBJ2-2, with 8 bases aligning to TRBD2. The CDR3 has 13 residues. V dropped 10 bases and J dropped 4; count of bases not matched to a gene: 5. Germline CDR1 and CDR2: MRHNA and SNTAGT. CDR3 residues: CATREGSTGELFF. The CDR3 nucleotides are TGTGCCACCCGGGAGGGCAGCACCGGGGAGCTGTTTTTT.